These T cell receptor beta chains were read from a single sample in a study of identical twins. TCRdb called the 5' RACE reads again in MiXCR, with one record for every CDR3 protein. The data hold about 730,000 distinct CDR3 sequences, with around 21% observed a single time. These same records also appear under a second study, on T cells expressing NK-cell markers.

Sequencing was performed on PBMCs. The receptor set was obtained from a woman in her late teens or twenties in good health. CDR3s include the opening cysteine and the closing phenylalanine or tryptophan. Each record gives: clone size, D gene, V gene, J gene, CDR3 protein, CDR3 DNA. The D gene is left open where the match is weak. Rows may omit the clone size; those that give it use once, few, many or a size class.

few	.	TRBV20-1	TRBJ1-1	CSAGEGRRTEAFF	TGCAGTGCTGGAGAAGGACGGCGAACTGAAGCTTTCTTT
few	.	TRBV7-9	TRBJ1-5	CASSGRGNQPQHF	TGTGCCAGCAGCGGAAGGGGCAATCAGCCCCAGCATTTT
.	.	TRBV20-1	TRBJ2-2	CSARARRGGAGELFF	TGCAGTGCTAGAGCCCGGAGGGGGGGGGCCGGGGAGCTGTTTTTT
few	.	TRBV7-7	TRBJ1-1	CASSLTTSTEAFF	TGTGCCAGCAGCTTAACGACGTCCACTGAAGCTTTCTTT
few	.	TRBV10-3	TRBJ2-7	CAIRRGQSSYEQYF	TGTGCCATCAGGCGAGGACAGAGCTCCTACGAGCAGTACTTC
.	.	TRBV9	TRBJ1-2	CASTLRDTANYGYTF	TGTGCCAGCACCCTCCGGGACACAGCTAACTATGGCTACACCTTC
many	.	TRBV7-9	TRBJ2-2	CASREKHRAGELFF	TGTGCCAGCAGAGAAAAACACAGGGCCGGGGAGCTGTTTTTT
.	TRBD1	TRBV20-1	TRBJ2-3	CSANVRGLTDTQYF	TGCAGTGCTAATGTGAGGGGGCTCACAGATACGCAGTATTTT
few	TRBD1	TRBV11-2	TRBJ2-3	CASSYYRGSQRTDTQYF	TGTGCCAGCAGCTATTACAGGGGGAGTCAGAGGACAGATACGCAGTATTTT
.	.	TRBV5-6	TRBJ1-1	CASSFGVGTEAFF	TGTGCCAGCAGCTTTGGGGTAGGCACTGAAGCTTTCTTT
.	.	TRBV5-5	TRBJ2-1	CASSPWTGDEQFF	TGTGCCAGCAGTCCCTGGACCGGGGATGAGCAGTTCTTC
.	.	TRBV7-6	TRBJ1-2	CASSLGRTRYGYTF	TGTGCCAGCAGCCTGGGACGGACTCGCTATGGCTACACCTTC
many	.	TRBV5-1	TRBJ2-1	CASSPDTSSYNEQFF	TGCGCCAGCAGCCCCGATACGAGCTCCTACAATGAGCAGTTCTTC
.	TRBD1	TRBV10-3	TRBJ2-5	CAISGDRGQQETQYF	TGTGCCATCAGCGGGGACAGGGGCCAGCAAGAGACCCAGTACTTC
many	.	TRBV5-5	TRBJ1-5	CASSSRGFQPQHF	TGTGCCAGCAGCTCCCGCGGGTTTCAGCCCCAGCATTTT
many	TRBD2	TRBV5-6	TRBJ2-1	CASSQGTSGDNEQFF	TGTGCCAGCAGCCAAGGGACTAGCGGCGACAATGAGCAGTTCTTC
.	.	TRBV6-1	TRBJ2-7	CASSTRFGPGKAEQYF	TGTGCCAGCAGCACGAGATTTGGGCCAGGTAAAGCCGAGCAGTACTTC
few	TRBD2	TRBV4-3	TRBJ2-1	CASSQTSGTNEQFF	TGCGCCAGCAGCCAGACTAGCGGGACCAATGAGCAGTTCTTC
.	TRBD1	TRBV27	TRBJ2-1	CASSLISGQGYNEQFF	TGTGCCAGCAGTTTAATATCGGGACAGGGCTACAATGAGCAGTTCTTC
few	TRBD1	TRBV29-1	TRBJ2-5	CSASDRPLGDQYF	TGCAGCGCTTCGGACAGGCCGTTGGGGGACCAGTACTTC
.	TRBD2	TRBV6-1	TRBJ2-5	CASSRLAEVWETQYF	TGTGCCAGCAGTCGACTAGCCGAGGTTTGGGAGACCCAGTACTTC
.	.	TRBV12-3/TRBV12-4	TRBJ2-1	CASSLREEARAVFF	TGTGCCAGCAGTTTAAGGGAAGAAGCGAGGGCGGTGTTCTTC
few	TRBD2	TRBV7-9	TRBJ2-7	CASSPRTSNNEQYF	TGTGCCAGCAGCCCCCGGACTAGCAATAACGAGCAGTACTTC
.	.	TRBV10-3	TRBJ2-3	CAISASGLDTQYF	TGTGCCATCAGTGCGAGCGGGCTTGATACGCAGTATTTT
few	TRBD1	TRBV7-8	TRBJ2-7	CASSEGTVSYEQYF	TGTGCCAGCAGCGAGGGGACAGTCTCCTACGAGCAGTACTTC
few	.	TRBV10-1	TRBJ1-1	CASSDHAGLNTEAFF	TGCGCCAGCAGTGATCACGCGGGGCTGAACACTGAAGCTTTCTTT
many	TRBD1	TRBV6-1	TRBJ1-1	CASSPGQGRGTEAFF	TGTGCCAGCAGCCCCGGACAGGGAAGGGGGACTGAAGCTTTCTTT
few	.	TRBV7-9	TRBJ2-1	CASSLTGGKDNEQFF	TGTGCCAGCAGCTTAACGGGGGGCAAGGACAATGAGCAGTTCTTC